This T cell receptor (delta chain) was observed in a study of gamma-delta chains in newborns, infants, children. The overall study: Microbial exposure reportedly drives polyclonal innate γδ T cell expansion after birth.

V was pared by 0 bases and J by 0 bases, with 2 bases of the junction left unmatched. CDR3 size: 18 residues. CDR1 is GEAIGNYY and CDR2 is EKD in the germline V gene. TCRdb made new clone calls on the reads using CATT. Here the sample spans approximately 2,500 delta-chain clones, approximately 0.98% being singletons. This clone was detected only a few times. TCRdb pairs this DNA with a much larger clone's protein that differs at residue 6, likely a read error; the protein shown was translated from the DNA. The source of this sequence is a child who was a newborn, infant or young child, either healthy, febrile or measles-vaccinated (not recorded which). The genes are TRDV2 and TRDJ3; 9 bases agree with TRDD3. The material sequenced was blood. Here the CDR3 reads CACDTIGGYSWDTRQMFF. DNA of the CDR3: TGTGCCTGTGACACCATTGGGGGATACTCCTGGGACACCCGACAGATGTTTTTC.